The 9 T cell receptor beta chains below were found in one sample sequenced in a study of blood T cells in healthy people across ages. Using a J-beta primer mix together with a sample-barcoded 5' primer, a second PCR was run for about 7 to 12 cycles. TCRdb reanalysed the 5' RACE reads using MiXCR and keeps one entry per CDR3 protein. The data show 1.5 million to 2 million distinct CDR3 sequences, with about 50% seen just once and around 2.1% held by the top ten. Sequenced sample: blood. The receptors derive from a woman aged 40 to 50 in good health.

V is TRBV4-3 and J is TRBJ1-4; D is uncertain. Germline CDR1 and CDR2: LGHNA and YSLEER. V was shortened by 5 bases and J by 4 bases, with 14 bases between the two germline ends. This CDR3 is built from 15 residues. The CDR3 reads CASSRRTDLNEKLFF. The CDR3 DNA sequence: TGCGCCAGCAGCAGAAGGACGGATCTTAATGAAAAACTGTTTTTT.

The chain is built from TRBV29-1 and TRBJ1-2; a weak D match, TRBD1 (6 bases). V was shortened by 6 bases and J by 4 bases, with 15 bases between the two germline ends. Germline lookup yields CDR1 SQVTM and CDR2 ANQGSEA. The CDR3 contains 13 residues. The CDR3 loop is CSVGGGKGYGYTF. In DNA, the CDR3 is TGCAGCGTGGGAGGGGGTAAAGGCTATGGCTACACCTTC.

The chain combines TRBV4-3 with TRBJ2-1; D remains ambiguous. Germline CDR1 reads LGHNA; CDR2 reads YSLEER. V dropped 1 base and J dropped 9 bases, with 10 bases sitting between them. The CDR3 consists of 13 residues. CDR3 in DNA: TGCGCCAGCAGCCAAGCTGACTTGGGTGAGCAGTTCTTC. As protein: CASSQADLGEQFF.

This clonotype was found a few times. The rearrangement joins TRBV4-2 to TRBJ2-1; D is unclear. This CDR3 comprises 15 residues. Trimming shortened V by 0 bases and J by 5 bases, and 11 bases separated the two germline ends. The germline V gene has CDR1 LGHNA and CDR2 YNFKEQ. CDR3 in amino acids: CASSQDPAPNNEQFF. The CDR3 bases are TGTGCCAGCAGCCAAGATCCGGCGCCAAACAATGAGCAGTTCTTC.

J is TRBJ2-6 and V is TRBV4-3; 10 bases fit TRBD1. CDR1 and CDR2 (germline): LGHNA, YSLEER. This CDR3 is built from 20 residues. The trim removed 4 bases at V and 1 base at J, leaving 13 bases unmatched. The CDR3 sequence: CASSPSGRDRGRSGANVLTF. In DNA, the CDR3 is TGCGCCAGCAGCCCCTCAGGACGAGACAGGGGGCGATCTGGGGCCAACGTCCTGACTTTC.

The chain uses TRBV6-5 and TRBJ1-1, with TRBD1 matching over 7 bases. This CDR3 comprises 13 residues. V dropped 8 bases and J dropped 13; count of bases not matched to a gene: 16. Germline V lookup: CDR1 MNHEY, CDR2 SVGAGI. The chain's CDR3 is CASVLRQGLRVFF. CDR3 in DNA: TGTGCCAGCGTATTACGACAGGGTCTCAGAGTTTTCTTT.

Many counts were recorded for this clonotype. The genes are TRBV6-2 or TRBV6-3 and TRBJ2-1; D is unclear. Germline lookup yields CDR1 MNHEY and CDR2 SVGEGT. The CDR3 totals 12 residues. Trimming cost V 8 bases and J 8 bases, with 13 bases left between them. DNA for the CDR3: TGTGCCAGCTACGGGTCGAATTATGAGCAGTTCTTC. Translation: CASYGSNYEQFF.

The CDR3 bases are TGTGCCAGCACCGCCGGGGGGGCGGATCAGCCCCAGCATTTT. This translates into CASTAGGADQPQHF. The chain carries TRBV28 and TRBJ1-5, with a tentative D call TRBD1 (6 bases). The length of the CDR3 is 14 residues. Trimming cost V 7 bases and J 5 bases, with 15 bases left between them. Germline V gives CDR1 MDHEN, CDR2 SYDVKM.

The V gene is TRBV28, the J gene TRBJ2-4; D possibly corresponds to TRBD1 (6 bases). V was shortened by 6 bases and J by 0 bases, with 21 bases between the two germline ends. The length of the CDR3 is 18 residues. Per the germline V gene, CDR1 is MDHEN and CDR2 is SYDVKM. The CDR3 DNA is TGTGCCAGCAGACACCTCGAGGGGGAGAGACTAGCCAAAAACATTCAGTACTTC. Its translation is CASRHLEGERLAKNIQYF.